This T cell receptor (beta chain) comes out of a study of control samples from healthy donors and cancer patients. The V gene lost 0 bases and the J gene lost 1 base, with 30 bases spanning the gap. This CDR3 has 22 amino acids. Germline CDR1 and CDR2: MGHRA and YSYEKL. Only in-frame clones appear in the TCRdb table, and some are missing; sequencing was by immunoSEQ multiplex PCR. Of 25,000 to 30,000 clones listed, about 83% are singletons. This clone showed up just once. This chain connects TRBV4-1 to TRBJ2-5; D is uncertain. This sequence was found in a woman in her 40s with lung cancer. The sample taken for sequencing was PBMCs. Written as DNA, the CDR3 is TGCGCCAGCAGCCAAGATCATGTGCCCCTGGTGGCAACGGAGAAATGCCAAGAGACCCAGTACTTC. Translation gives CASSQDHVPLVATEKCQETQYF.